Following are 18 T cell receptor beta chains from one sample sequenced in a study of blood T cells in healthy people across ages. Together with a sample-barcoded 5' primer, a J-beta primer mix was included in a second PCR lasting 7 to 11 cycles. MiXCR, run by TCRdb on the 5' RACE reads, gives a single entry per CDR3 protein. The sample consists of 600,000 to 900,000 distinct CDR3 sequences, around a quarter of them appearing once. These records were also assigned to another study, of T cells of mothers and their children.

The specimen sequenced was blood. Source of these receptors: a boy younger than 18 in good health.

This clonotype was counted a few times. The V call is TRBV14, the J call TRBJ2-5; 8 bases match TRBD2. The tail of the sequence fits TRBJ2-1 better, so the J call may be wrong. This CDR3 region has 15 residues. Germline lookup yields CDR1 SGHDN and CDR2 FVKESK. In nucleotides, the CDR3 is TGTGCCAGCAGTCGACGGGGGGGCGTCCACAATGAGCAGTTCTTC. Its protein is CASSRRGGVHNEQFF.

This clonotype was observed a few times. CDR3: CASSQTNGAGTVAKNIQYF. As DNA, the CDR3 is TGTGCCAGCAGCCAAACGAACGGAGCCGGGACAGTAGCCAAAAACATTCAGTACTTC. J is TRBJ2-4 and V is TRBV7-9; 7 bases match TRBD1. The CDR3 runs 19 residues. The germline gives CDR1 SEHNR, CDR2 FQNEAQ (reference sequence). Losses at the gene ends were 5 bases for V and 0 bases for J; bases not matched to a gene: 16.

This CDR3 is CASSPGVVSSGEQYF. The CDR3 DNA reads as TGCGCCAGCAGTCCGGGTGTGGTATCCTCGGGAGAGCAGTACTTC. The rearrangement links TRBV10-1 to TRBJ2-5; D is possibly TRBD2 (6 bases). The CDR3 is 15 amino acids. The V end was cut by 5 bases, the J end by 11 bases, with 24 bases between. CDR1 and CDR2 (germline): WNHNN, SYGVQD (reference sequence).

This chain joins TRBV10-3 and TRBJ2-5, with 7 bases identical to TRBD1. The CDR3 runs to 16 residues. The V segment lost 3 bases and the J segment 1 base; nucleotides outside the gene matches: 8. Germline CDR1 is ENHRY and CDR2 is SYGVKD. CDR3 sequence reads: CAISDMGRDSQETQYF. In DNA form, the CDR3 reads TGTGCCATCAGTGACATGGGAAGGGACAGCCAAGAGACCCAGTACTTC.

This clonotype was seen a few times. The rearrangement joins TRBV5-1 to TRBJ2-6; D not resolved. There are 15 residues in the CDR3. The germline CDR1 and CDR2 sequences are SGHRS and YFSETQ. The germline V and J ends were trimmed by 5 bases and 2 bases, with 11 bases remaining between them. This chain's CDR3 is CASRVGSTGANVLTF. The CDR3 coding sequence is TGCGCCAGCAGAGTGGGTTCTACTGGGGCCAACGTCCTGACTTTC.

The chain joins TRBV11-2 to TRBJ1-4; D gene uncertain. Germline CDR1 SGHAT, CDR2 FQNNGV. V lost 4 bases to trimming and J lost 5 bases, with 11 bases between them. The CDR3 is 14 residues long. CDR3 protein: CASSSLAVNEKLFF. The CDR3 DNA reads TGTGCCAGCAGCTCTCTCGCGGTAAATGAAAAACTGTTTTTT.

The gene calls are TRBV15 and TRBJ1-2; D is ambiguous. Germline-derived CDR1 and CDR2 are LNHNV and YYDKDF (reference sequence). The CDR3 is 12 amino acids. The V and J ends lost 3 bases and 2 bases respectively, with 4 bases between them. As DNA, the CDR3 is TGTGCCACCAGCAGGGAAAACTATGGCTACACCTTC. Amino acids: CATSRENYGYTF.

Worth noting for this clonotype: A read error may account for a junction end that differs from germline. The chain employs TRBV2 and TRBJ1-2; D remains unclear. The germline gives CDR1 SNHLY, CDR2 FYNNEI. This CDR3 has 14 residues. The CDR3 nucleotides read TGCGCCAGCAGAACAGAGTACGCTAACTATGGCTACACCTTC. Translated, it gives CASRTEYANYGYTF.

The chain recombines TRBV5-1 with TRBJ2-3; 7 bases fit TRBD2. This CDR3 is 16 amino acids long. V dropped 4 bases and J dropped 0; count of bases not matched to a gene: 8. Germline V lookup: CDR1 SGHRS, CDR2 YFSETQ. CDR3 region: CASSLGSGASTDTQYF. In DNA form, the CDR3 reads TGCGCCAGCAGCCTCGGCAGCGGGGCAAGCACAGATACGCAGTATTTT.

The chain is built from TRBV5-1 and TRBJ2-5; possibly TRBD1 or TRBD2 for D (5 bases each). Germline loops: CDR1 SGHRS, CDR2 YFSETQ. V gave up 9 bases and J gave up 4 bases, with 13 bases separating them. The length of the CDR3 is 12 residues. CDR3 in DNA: TGCGCCATTTACGGGACCTCAGAGACCCAGTACTTC. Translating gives CAIYGTSETQYF.

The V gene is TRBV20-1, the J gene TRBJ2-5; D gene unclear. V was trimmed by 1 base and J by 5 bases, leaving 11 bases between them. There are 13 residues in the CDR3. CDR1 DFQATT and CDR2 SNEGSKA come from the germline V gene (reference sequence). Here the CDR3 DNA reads TGCAGTGCTAGAGGGGTAGGATCGGAGACCCAGTACTTC. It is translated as CSARGVGSETQYF.

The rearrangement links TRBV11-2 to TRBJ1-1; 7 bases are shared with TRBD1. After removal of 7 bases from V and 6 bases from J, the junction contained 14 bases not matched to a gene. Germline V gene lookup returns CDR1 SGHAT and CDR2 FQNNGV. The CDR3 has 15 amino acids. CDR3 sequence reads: CASIKLRGRISEAFF. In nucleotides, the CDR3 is TGTGCCAGCATAAAACTAAGGGGGCGTATCTCTGAAGCTTTCTTT.

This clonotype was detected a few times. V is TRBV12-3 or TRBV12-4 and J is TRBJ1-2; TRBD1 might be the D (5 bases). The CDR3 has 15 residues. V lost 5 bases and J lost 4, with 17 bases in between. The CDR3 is CASSGAEGKPYGYTF. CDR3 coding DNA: TGTGCCAGCAGTGGGGCGGAAGGAAAACCCTATGGCTACACCTTC.

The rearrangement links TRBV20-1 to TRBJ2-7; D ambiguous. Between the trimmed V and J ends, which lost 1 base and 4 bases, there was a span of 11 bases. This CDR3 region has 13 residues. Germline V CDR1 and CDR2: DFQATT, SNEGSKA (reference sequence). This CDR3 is CSARAPDGYEQYF. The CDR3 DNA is TGCAGTGCTAGAGCCCCGGATGGGTACGAGCAGTACTTC.

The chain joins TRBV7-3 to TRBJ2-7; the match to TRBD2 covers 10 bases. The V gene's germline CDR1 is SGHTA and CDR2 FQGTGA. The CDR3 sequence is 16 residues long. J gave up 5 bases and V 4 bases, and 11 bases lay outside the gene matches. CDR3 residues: CASSSRRTSGGHEQYF. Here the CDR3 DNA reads TGTGCCAGCAGCTCCCGTAGGACTAGCGGCGGCCACGAGCAGTACTTC.

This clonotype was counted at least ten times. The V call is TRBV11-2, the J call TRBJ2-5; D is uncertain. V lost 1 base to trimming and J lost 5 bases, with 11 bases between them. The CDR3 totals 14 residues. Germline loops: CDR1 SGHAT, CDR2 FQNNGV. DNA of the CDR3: TGTGCCAGCAGCTTAGGGTATTCCTTCGAGACCCAGTACTTC. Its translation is CASSLGYSFETQYF.

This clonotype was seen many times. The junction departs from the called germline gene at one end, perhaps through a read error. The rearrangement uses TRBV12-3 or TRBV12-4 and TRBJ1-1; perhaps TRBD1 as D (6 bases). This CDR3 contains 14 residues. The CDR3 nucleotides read TGTGCCAGCAGCTTAGGGACACCGAACACTGAAGCTTTCTTT. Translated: CASSLGTPNTEAFF.

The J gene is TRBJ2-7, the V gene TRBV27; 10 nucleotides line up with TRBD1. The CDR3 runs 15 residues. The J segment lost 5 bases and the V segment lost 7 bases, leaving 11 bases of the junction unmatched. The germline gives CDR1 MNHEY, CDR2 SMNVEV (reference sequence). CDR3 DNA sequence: TGTGCCAGCACGGGGGGTCGGGACAGGGGAGACGAGCAGTACTTC. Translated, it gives CASTGGRDRGDEQYF.